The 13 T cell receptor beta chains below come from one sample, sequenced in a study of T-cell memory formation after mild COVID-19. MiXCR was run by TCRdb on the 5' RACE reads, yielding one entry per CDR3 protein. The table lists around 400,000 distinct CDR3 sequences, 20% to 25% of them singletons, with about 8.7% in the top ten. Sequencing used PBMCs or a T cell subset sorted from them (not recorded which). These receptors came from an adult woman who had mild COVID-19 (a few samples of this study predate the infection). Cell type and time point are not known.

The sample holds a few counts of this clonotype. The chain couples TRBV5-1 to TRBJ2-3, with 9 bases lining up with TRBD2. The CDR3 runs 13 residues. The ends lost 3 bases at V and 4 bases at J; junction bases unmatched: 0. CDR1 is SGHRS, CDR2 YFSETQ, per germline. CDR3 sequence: CASSWTSADTQYF. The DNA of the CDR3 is TGCGCCAGCAGCTGGACTAGCGCAGATACGCAGTATTTT.

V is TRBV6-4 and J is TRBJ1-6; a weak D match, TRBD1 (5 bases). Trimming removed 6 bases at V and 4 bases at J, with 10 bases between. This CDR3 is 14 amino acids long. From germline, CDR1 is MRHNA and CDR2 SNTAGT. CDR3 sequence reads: CASRGGDYNSPLHF. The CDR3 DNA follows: TGTGCCAGCAGAGGAGGGGATTATAATTCACCCCTCCACTTT.

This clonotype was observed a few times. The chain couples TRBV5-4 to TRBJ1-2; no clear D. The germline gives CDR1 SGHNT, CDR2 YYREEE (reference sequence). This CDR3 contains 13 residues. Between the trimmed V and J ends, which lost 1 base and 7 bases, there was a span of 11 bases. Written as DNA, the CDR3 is TGTGCCAGCAGCTTGCCGGGAACTTTTGGCTACACCTTC. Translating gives CASSLPGTFGYTF.

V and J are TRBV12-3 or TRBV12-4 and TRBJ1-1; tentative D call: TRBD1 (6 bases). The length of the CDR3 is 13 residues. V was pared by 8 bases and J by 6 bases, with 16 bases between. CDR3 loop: CASRGGGYAEAFF. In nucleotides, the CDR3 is TGTGCCAGCCGCGGGGGCGGGTACGCTGAAGCTTTCTTT.

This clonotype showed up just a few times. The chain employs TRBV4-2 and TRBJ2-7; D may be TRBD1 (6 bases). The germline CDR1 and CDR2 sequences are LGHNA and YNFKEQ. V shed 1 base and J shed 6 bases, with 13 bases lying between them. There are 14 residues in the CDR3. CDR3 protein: CASSQGGEGVEQYF. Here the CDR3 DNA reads TGTGCCAGCAGCCAAGGGGGTGAGGGGGTCGAGCAGTACTTC.

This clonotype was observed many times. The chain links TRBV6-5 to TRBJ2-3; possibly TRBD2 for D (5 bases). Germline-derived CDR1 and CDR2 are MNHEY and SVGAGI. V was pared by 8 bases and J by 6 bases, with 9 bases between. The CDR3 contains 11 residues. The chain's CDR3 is CASARGDTQYF. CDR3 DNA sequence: TGTGCCAGCGCCAGAGGGGATACGCAGTATTTT.

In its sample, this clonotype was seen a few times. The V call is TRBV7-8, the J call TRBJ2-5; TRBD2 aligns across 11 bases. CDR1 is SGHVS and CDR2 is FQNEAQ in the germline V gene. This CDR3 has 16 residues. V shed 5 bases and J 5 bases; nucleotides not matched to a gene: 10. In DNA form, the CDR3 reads TGTGCCAGCAGCCCCCGACGACTAGCGGGGTTGGAGACCCAGTACTTC. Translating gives CASSPRRLAGLETQYF.

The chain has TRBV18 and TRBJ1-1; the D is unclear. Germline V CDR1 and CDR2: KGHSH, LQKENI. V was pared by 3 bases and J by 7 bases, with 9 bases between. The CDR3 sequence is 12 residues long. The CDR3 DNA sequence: TGTGCCAGCTCACCTCAGAGTAATGAAGCTTTCTTT. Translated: CASSPQSNEAFF.

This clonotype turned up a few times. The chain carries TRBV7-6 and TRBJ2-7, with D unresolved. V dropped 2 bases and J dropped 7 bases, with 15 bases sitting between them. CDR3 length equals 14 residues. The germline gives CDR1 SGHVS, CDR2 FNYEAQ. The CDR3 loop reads CASSLFSSVGEQYF. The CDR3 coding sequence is TGTGCCAGCAGCTTATTCAGCTCGGTTGGTGAGCAGTACTTC. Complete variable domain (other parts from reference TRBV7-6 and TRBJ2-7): GAGVSQSPRYKVTKRGQDVALRCDPISGHVSLYWYRQALGQGPEFLTYFNYEAQQDKSGLPNDRFSAERPEGSISTLTIQRTEQRDSAMYRCASSLFSSVGEQYFGPGTRLTVT.

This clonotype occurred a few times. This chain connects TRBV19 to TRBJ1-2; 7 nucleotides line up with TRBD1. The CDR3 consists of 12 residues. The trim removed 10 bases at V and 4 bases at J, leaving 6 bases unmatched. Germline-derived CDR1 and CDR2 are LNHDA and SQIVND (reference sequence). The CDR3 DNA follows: TGTGCCACTACCGGGACAGCCTATGGCTACACCTTC. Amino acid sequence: CATTGTAYGYTF.

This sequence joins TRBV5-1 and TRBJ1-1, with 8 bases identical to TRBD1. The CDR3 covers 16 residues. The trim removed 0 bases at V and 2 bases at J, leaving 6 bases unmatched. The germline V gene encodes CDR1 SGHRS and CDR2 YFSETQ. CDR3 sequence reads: CASSLGRDRINTEAFF. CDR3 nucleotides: TGCGCCAGCAGCTTGGGGAGGGACAGGATTAACACTGAAGCTTTCTTT.

CDR3 protein: CASRTQTGRSTGELFF. The CDR3 DNA reads as TGTGCCAGCAGGACCCAGACAGGGAGGTCGACCGGGGAGCTGTTTTTT. V is TRBV6-1 and J is TRBJ2-2, with D possibly matching TRBD1 (7 bases). Germline CDR1 MNHNS, CDR2 SASEGT. V dropped 6 bases and J dropped 5 bases, with 19 bases sitting between them. The CDR3 sequence is 16 residues long.

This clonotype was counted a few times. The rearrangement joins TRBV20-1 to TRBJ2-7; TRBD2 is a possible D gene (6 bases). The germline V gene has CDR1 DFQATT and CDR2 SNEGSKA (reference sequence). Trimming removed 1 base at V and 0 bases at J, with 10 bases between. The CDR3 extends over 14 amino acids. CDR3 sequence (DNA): TGCAGTGCTAGAGCTGGGACTTCCTCCTACGAGCAGTACTTC. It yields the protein CSARAGTSSYEQYF.